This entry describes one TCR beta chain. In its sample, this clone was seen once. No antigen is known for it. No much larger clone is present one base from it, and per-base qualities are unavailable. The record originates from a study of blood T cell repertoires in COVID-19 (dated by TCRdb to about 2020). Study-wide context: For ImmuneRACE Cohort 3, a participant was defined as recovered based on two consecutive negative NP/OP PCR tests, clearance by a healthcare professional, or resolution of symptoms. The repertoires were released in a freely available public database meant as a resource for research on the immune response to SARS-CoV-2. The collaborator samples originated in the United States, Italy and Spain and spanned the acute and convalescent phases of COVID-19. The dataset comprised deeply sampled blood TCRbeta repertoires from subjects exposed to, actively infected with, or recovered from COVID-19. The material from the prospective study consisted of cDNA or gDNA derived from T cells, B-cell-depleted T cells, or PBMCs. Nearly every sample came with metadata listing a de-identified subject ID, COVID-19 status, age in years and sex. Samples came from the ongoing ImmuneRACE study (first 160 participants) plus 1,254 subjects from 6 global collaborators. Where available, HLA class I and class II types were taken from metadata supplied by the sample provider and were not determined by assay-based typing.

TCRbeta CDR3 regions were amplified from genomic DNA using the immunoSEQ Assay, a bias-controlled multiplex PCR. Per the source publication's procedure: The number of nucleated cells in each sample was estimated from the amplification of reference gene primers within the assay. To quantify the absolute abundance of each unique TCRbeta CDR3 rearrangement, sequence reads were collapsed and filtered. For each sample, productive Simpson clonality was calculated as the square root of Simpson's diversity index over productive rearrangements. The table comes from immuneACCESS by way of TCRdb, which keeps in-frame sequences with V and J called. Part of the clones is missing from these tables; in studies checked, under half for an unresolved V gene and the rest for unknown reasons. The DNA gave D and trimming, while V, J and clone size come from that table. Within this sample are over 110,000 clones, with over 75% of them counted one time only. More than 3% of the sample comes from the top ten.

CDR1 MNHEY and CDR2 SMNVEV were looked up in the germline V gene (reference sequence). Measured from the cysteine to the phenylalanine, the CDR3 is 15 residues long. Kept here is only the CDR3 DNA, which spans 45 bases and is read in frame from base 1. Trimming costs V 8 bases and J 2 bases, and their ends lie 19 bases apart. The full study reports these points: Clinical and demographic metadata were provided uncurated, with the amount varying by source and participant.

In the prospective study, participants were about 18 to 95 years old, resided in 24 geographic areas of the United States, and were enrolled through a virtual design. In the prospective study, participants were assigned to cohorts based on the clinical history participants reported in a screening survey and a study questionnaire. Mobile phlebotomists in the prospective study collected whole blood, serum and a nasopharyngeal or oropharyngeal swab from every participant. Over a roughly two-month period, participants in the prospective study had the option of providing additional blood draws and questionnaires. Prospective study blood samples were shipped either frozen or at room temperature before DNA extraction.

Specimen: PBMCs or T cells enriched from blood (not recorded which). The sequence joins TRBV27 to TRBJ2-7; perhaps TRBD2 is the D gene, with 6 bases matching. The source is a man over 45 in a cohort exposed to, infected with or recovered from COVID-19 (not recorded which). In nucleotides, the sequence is TGTGCCAGCGCCGTGGGCGGGGTAATGGCCTACGAGCAGTACTTC. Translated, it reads CASAVGGVMAYEQYF.